This TCR beta chain emerged from a study of blood T cell repertoires in COVID-19. About the research overall: Acute and convalescent COVID-19 specimens originated in the United States, Italy and Spain. Sample material is recorded as cDNA or gDNA derived from T cells, B-cell-depleted T cells, or PBMCs.

Per the original data handling: The authors estimated nucleated cell counts from reference gene primer amplification. Produced via immunoSEQ multiplex PCR; TCRdb's table is partial and in-frame only. V and J calls and clone size are those listed in that table; D and trimming were worked out from the DNA. The table records 85,000 to 110,000 clones, 84% of them present only once. This CDR3 spans 18 amino acids. The germline V gene has CDR1 MGHRA and CDR2 YSYEKL. Trimming at V came to 1 base and at J to 4 bases, leaving 14 bases not matched to a gene. This receptor was taken from a human donor in a cohort sampled during active COVID-19. Sequences were obtained from peripheral blood. V and J are TRBV4-1 and TRBJ1-2; TRBD1 agrees at 8 bases. The CDR3 protein is CASSQVSDRGRRSYGYTF. For the CDR3, the DNA is TGCGCCAGCAGCCAAGTGTCCGACAGGGGACGTAGGAGCTATGGCTACACCTTC.